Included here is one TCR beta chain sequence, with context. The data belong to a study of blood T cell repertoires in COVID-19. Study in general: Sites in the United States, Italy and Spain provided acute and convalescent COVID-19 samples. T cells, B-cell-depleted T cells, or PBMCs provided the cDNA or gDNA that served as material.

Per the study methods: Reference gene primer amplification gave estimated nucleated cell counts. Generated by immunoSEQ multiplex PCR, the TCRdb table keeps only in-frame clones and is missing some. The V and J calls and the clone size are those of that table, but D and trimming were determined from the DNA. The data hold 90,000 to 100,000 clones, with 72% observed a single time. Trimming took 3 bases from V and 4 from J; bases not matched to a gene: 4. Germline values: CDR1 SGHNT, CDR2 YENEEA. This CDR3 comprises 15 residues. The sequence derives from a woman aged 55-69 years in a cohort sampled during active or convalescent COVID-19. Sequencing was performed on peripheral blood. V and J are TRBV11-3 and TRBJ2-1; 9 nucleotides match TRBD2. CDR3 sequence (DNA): TGTGCCAGCAGCTTTGGCGGGGGGGCGTACAATGAGCAGTTCTTC. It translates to CASSFGGGAYNEQFF.